Following are 19 T cell receptor beta chains from one sample sequenced in a study of cytomegalovirus exposure and HLA in healthy donors (dated by TCRdb to the late 2010s). Library preparation employed the immunoSEQ multiplex PCR assay. For the multiplex PCR, a mixture combining 60 forward primers for TCR Vbeta segments and 13 reverse primers for TCR Jbeta segments was used. The immuneACCESS repertoire file appears here via TCRdb, limited to in-frame rearrangements. These files lack a portion of the clones; in checked studies, under half of the deficit traces to unresolved V genes, and the cause of the others is not known. The sample table lists some 120,000 clones, over 65% of them with a count of one. Together, the top ten hold 6.3% of the sample. The sample consisted of PBMCs. Source of these receptors: a woman between 35 and 50 years old in good health and CMV-seronegative.

J is TRBJ2-7 and V is TRBV5-1; D is perhaps TRBD2 (5 bases). Germline-derived CDR1 and CDR2 are SGHRS and YFSETQ. The CDR3 consists of 16 residues. V was shortened by 4 bases and J by 5 bases, with 22 bases between the two germline ends. The CDR3 spells CASSPEVSRAGHEQYF. DNA of the CDR3: TGCGCCAGCAGCCCCGAAGTTTCGCGGGCCGGACACGAGCAGTACTTC.

V is TRBV10-1 and J is TRBJ1-3; 7 positions match TRBD1. The CDR3 extends over 14 amino acids. Per the germline V gene, CDR1 is WNHNN and CDR2 is SYGVQD (reference sequence). J lost 0 bases, V lost 6 bases, and 2 bases had no gene match. For the CDR3, the DNA is TGCGCCAGCAGGGGACAGAGCTCTGGAAACACCATATATTTT. This codes for CASRGQSSGNTIYF.

This chain links TRBV28 with TRBJ2-3; 10 bases are shared with TRBD2. The ends lost 1 base at V and 3 bases at J; junction bases unmatched: 1. The CDR3 is 15 residues long. Germline CDR1 is MDHEN and CDR2 is SYDVKM. CDR3 protein: CASSLLAGGTDTQYF. As DNA, the CDR3 is TGTGCCAGCAGTTTATTAGCGGGAGGAACAGATACGCAGTATTTT. The variable domain in full, completed from reference TRBV28 and TRBJ2-3, reads DVKVTQSSRYLVKRTGEKVFLECVQDMDHENMFWYRQDPGLGLRLIYFSYDVKMKEKGDIPEGYSVSREKKERFSLILESASTNQTSMYLCASSLLAGGTDTQYFGPGTRLTVL.

This clone was observed once. The chain joins TRBV29-1 to TRBJ1-2, with D possibly TRBD1 on 5 matching bases. V was clipped by 0 bases and J by 6 bases, with 14 bases between them. CDR1 and CDR2 (germline): SQVTM, ANQGSEA. This CDR3 region has 14 residues. As DNA, the CDR3 is TGCAGCGTTGAAGATCACGGGGGAAGAAATGGCTACACCTTC. Its translation: CSVEDHGGRNGYTF.

V and J are TRBV2 and TRBJ1-5; D possibly corresponds to TRBD1 (5 bases). V was pared by 3 bases and J by 7 bases, with 16 bases between. This CDR3 spans 15 amino acids. The germline CDR1 and CDR2 sequences are SNHLY and FYNNEI. The CDR3 protein is CASSETSGTHQPQHF. In nucleotides, the CDR3 is TGTGCCAGCAGTGAGACGTCCGGGACTCACCAGCCCCAGCATTTT.

Here the CDR3 reads CASSFGTNEQFF. CDR3 bases: TGTGCCAGCAGCTTCGGGACTAACGAGCAGTTCTTC. The chain employs TRBV7-9 and TRBJ2-1; 7 bases are shared with TRBD2. This CDR3 comprises 12 residues. Germline CDR1 reads SEHNR; CDR2 reads FQNEAQ (reference sequence). After removal of 3 bases from V and 10 bases from J, the junction contained 3 bases not matched to a gene.

The chain has TRBV5-1 and TRBJ1-1, with unresolved D. Trimming removed 1 base at V and 1 base at J, with 8 bases between. The CDR3 covers 14 residues. In germline, CDR1 is SGHRS, CDR2 YFSETQ. CDR3: CASSLFSGNTEAFF. DNA for the CDR3: TGCGCCAGCAGCTTGTTCTCCGGGAACACTGAAGCTTTCTTT. Using reference TRBV5-1 and TRBJ1-1 for the parts outside the CDR3, the full variable domain is KAGVTQTPRYLIKTRGQQVTLSCSPISGHRSVSWYQQTPGQGLQFLFEYFSETQRNKGNFPGRFSGRQFSNSRSEMNVSTLELGDSALYLCASSLFSGNTEAFFGQGTRLTVV.

The chain joins TRBV19 to TRBJ1-1, with D perhaps TRBD1 (6 bases). The CDR3 sequence is 12 residues long. V gave up 7 bases and J gave up 5 bases, with 11 bases separating them. The V gene's germline CDR1 is LNHDA and CDR2 SQIVND (reference sequence). CDR3 DNA sequence: TGTGCCAGTAACCAGGGGCGGACTGAAGCTTTCTTT. Translated, it gives CASNQGRTEAFF.

The rearrangement joins TRBV21-1 to TRBJ2-5; the table's D call TRBD2 went unverified against the DNA. The J call is doubtful: the DNA matches TRBJ2-7 better. TRBV21-1 constitutes a pseudogene. CDR3 length equals 14 residues. CDR3 sequence: CASTRVCGRYEQYF. In DNA form, the CDR3 reads TGTGCCAGCACCAGGGTATGCGGGAGGTACGAGCAGTACTTC.

The chain uses TRBV7-2 and TRBJ2-7; possibly TRBD2 for D (6 bases). The V and J ends lost 3 bases and 0 bases respectively, with 12 bases between them. Germline-derived CDR1 and CDR2 are SGHTA and FQGNSA. The CDR3 has 15 amino acids. The CDR3 spells CASSFHGGNSYEQYF. The DNA of the CDR3 is TGTGCCAGCAGCTTCCACGGAGGGAACTCCTACGAGCAGTACTTC.

J is TRBJ2-1 and V is TRBV9, with TRBD2 identical over 13 bases. CDR3 size: 18 residues. Germline loops: CDR1 SGDLS, CDR2 YYNGEE. With 0 bases clipped from V and 0 bases from J, the junction kept 3 bases outside the gene matches. CDR3 region: CASSVGLAGGNSYNEQFF. CDR3 in DNA: TGTGCCAGCAGCGTAGGACTAGCGGGAGGTAACTCCTACAATGAGCAGTTCTTC.

V is TRBV27 and J is TRBJ2-7; weak D call: TRBD2 (5 bases). The CDR3 is 14 amino acids. The V and J ends lost 3 bases and 0 bases respectively, with 9 bases between them. Germline CDR1 and CDR2: MNHEY and SMNVEV (reference sequence). Written as DNA, the CDR3 is TGTGCCAGCAGTTTGGTGGCGGGCTCCTACGAGCAGTACTTC. Translating it yields CASSLVAGSYEQYF.

The chain uses TRBV11-2 and TRBJ2-7; 9 bases line up with TRBD2. The V segment lost 5 bases and the J segment 2 bases; nucleotides outside the gene matches: 10. CDR1 and CDR2 from the germline V gene are SGHAT and FQNNGV. CDR3 length: 16 residues. The CDR3: CASSPKVASGTYEQYF. The CDR3 bases are TGTGCCAGCAGCCCAAAGGTGGCTAGCGGGACCTACGAGCAGTACTTC.

V gene TRBV4-3 combines with J gene TRBJ2-7; TRBD2 aligns across 14 bases. Unmatched junction bases numbered 18, after V lost 3 bases and J lost 11 bases. Per germline, CDR1 LGHNA and CDR2 YSLEER. The CDR3 is 18 residues long. The CDR3 sequence is CASSHGTSGRSQPRSKYF. Here the CDR3 DNA reads TGCGCCAGCAGCCACGGGACTAGCGGGAGATCCCAACCTAGAAGCAAGTACTTC.

This sequence joins TRBV29-1 and TRBJ1-1, with 7 nucleotides matching TRBD1. This CDR3 spans 12 amino acids. The junction had 7 bases not matched to a gene; V was cut back by 8 bases and J by 4 bases. Per germline, CDR1 SQVTM and CDR2 ANQGSEA. This chain's CDR3 is CSINRGGTEAFF. The DNA for the CDR3 is TGCAGCATTAACAGGGGTGGCACTGAAGCTTTCTTT.

This sequence joins TRBV5-6 and TRBJ1-2; D is perhaps TRBD1 (6 bases). This CDR3 comprises 15 residues. The germline CDR1 and CDR2 sequences are SGHDT and YYEEEE. With 0 bases removed from V and 4 bases from J, the gap between germline ends came to 13 bases. The CDR3 nucleotides are TGTGCCAGCAGCTTGGGACAGGAGACATCCTATGGCTACACCTTC. This translates into CASSLGQETSYGYTF.

The CDR3 loop is CASSFSAGNYGYTF. CDR3 in DNA: TGTGCCAGCAGTTTTTCGGCAGGGAACTATGGCTACACCTTC. The genes are TRBV28 and TRBJ1-2, with D tentatively TRBD1 (5 bases). V was trimmed by 3 bases and J by 2 bases, leaving 10 bases between them. The V gene's germline CDR1 is MDHEN and CDR2 SYDVKM. CDR3 size: 14 residues.

J is TRBJ2-2 and V is TRBV5-1; D is perhaps TRBD2 (6 bases). Trimming cost V 6 bases and J 1 base, with 13 bases left between them. CDR3 length: 15 residues. The germline V gene encodes CDR1 SGHRS and CDR2 YFSETQ. The CDR3, as DNA: TGCGCCAGCAAAAATCCGGGGGTGAACACCGGGGAGCTGTTTTTT. It codes for CASKNPGVNTGELFF.

The chain links TRBV11-2 to TRBJ2-1; 8 bases agree with TRBD1. This CDR3 spans 15 amino acids. Germline V gene sequence: CDR1 SGHAT, CDR2 FQNNGV. V gave up 3 bases and J gave up 6 bases; unmatched junction bases: 7. The CDR3 protein is CASSFRRQGANEQFF. The CDR3 DNA follows: TGTGCCAGCAGCTTTCGTCGGCAGGGGGCCAATGAGCAGTTCTTC.